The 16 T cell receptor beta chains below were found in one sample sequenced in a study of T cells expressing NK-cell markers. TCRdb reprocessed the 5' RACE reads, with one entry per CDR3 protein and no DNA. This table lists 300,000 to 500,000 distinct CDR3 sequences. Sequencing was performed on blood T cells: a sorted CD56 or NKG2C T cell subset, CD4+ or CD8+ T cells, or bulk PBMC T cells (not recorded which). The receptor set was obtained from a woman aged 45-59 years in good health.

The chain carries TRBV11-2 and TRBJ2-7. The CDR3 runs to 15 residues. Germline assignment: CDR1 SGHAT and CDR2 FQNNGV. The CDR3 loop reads CASSFERDLAYEQYF.

CDR3 loop: CASGKGGPNTGELFF. The J gene is TRBJ2-2, the V gene TRBV6-4; TCRdb's D call, TRBD2, is unchecked because there is no DNA. Germline V CDR1 and CDR2: MRHNA, SNTAGT. CDR3 length: 15 amino acids.

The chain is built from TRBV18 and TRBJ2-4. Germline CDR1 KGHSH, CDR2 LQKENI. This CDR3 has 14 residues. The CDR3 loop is CASSPPGHENIQYF.

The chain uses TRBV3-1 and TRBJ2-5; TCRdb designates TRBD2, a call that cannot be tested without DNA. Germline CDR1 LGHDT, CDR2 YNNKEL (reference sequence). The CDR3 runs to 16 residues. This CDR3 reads CASSQGVGRREETQYF.

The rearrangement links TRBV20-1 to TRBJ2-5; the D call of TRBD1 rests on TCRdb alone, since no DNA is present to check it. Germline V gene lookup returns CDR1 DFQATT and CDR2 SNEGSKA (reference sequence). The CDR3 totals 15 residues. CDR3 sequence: CSAPTKGATRETQYF.

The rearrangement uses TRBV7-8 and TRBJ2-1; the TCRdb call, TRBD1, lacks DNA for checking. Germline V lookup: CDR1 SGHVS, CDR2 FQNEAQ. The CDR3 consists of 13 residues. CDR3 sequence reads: CASSSPGGRGQFF.

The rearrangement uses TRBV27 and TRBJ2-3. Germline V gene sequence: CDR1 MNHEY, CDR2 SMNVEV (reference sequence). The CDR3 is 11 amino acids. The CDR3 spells CASALSDTQYF.

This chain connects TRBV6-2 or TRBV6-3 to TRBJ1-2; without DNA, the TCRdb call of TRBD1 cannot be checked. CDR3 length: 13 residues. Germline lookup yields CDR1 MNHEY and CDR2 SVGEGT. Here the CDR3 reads CASSQQASYGYTF.

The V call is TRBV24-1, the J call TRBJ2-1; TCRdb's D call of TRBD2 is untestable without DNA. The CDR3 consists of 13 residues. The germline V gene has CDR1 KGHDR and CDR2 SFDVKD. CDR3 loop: CATSDLTRNEQFF.

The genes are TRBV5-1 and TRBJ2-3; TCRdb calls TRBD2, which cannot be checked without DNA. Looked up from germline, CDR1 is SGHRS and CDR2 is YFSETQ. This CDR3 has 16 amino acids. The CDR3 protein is CASSLELAVSTDTQYF.

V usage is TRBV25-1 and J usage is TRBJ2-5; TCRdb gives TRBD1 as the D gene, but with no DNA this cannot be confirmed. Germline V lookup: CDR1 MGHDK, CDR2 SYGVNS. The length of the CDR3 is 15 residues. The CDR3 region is CASSELQGGQETQYF.

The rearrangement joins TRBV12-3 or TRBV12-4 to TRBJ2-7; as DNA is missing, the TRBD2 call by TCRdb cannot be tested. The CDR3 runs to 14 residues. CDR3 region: CASSLGWEVNEQYF.

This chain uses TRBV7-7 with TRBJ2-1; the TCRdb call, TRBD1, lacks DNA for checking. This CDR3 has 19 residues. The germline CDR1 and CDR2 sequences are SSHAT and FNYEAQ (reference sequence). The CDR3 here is CASSPRTGTSRRGTSEQFF.

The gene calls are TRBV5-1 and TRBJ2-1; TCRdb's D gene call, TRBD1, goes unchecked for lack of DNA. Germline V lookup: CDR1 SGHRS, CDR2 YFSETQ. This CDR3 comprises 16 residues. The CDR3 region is CASSLEGTGANNEQFF. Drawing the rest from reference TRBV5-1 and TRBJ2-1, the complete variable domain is KAGVTQTPRYLIKTRGQQVTLSCSPISGHRSVSWYQQTPGQGLQFLFEYFSETQRNKGNFPGRFSGRQFSNSRSEMNVSTLELGDSALYLCASSLEGTGANNEQFFGPGTRLTVL.

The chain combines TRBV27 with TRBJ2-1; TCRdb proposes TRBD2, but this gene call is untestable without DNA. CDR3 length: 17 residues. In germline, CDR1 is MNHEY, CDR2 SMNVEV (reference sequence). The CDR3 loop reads CASSLSGRKAFYNEQFF.

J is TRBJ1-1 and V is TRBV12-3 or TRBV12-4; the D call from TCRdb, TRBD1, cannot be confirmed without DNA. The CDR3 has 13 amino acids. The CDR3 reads CASRGVSNTEAFF.